The clone carrying this T cell receptor (beta chain) was seen once. The germline V and J ends were trimmed by 8 bases and 0 bases, with 23 bases remaining between them. The CDR3 contains 17 residues. Germline V CDR1 and CDR2: MDHEN, SYDVKM. This sample was included in a study of PD-L1 blockade in urothelial cancer. Study information: Patients went on atezolizumab at some point between 2013 and 2015, receiving 1,200 mg intravenously every 3 weeks. About 90% of the roughly 30 patients were men with bladder-origin urothelial cancer. When blood samples were assessed, the median T cell count was some 140,000.

Only in-frame clones appear in the TCRdb table, and some are missing; sequencing was by immunoSEQ multiplex PCR. This table has under 40,000 clones, around 90% appearing once. The chain links TRBV28 to TRBJ2-7, with D possibly matching TRBD1 (6 bases). The receptor comes from a man aged 65-85 years with urothelial cancer. The source material was PBMCs, sampled around atezolizumab (anti-PD-L1) treatment. CDR3 DNA sequence: TGTGCCAGCGGGGGCCCGAGGTGGGGTGCTCCCTCCTACGAGCAGTACTTC. Protein sequence: CASGGPRWGAPSYEQYF.